The 21 T cell receptor beta chains below come from one sample, sequenced in a study of blood T cell repertoires in COVID-19. Assay used: immunoSEQ multiplex PCR; TCRdb lists only in-frame clones, some missing. Of a few hundred thousand clones listed, approximately 78% were seen once; the top ten hold under 8.5%. Sequenced sample: peripheral blood. Receptors originate from a woman aged 80 or over with COVID-19, enrolled during active disease.

The V gene is TRBV7-2, the J gene TRBJ2-1; 9 positions agree with TRBD2. CDR1 is SGHTA and CDR2 is FQGNSA in the germline V gene. The CDR3 extends over 17 amino acids. The trim removed 4 bases at V and 7 bases at J, leaving 14 bases unmatched. DNA of the CDR3: TGTGCCAGCAGCTCTCCCTGGGCGCGGGGGGGTCATAATGAGCAGTTCTTC. It is translated as CASSSPWARGGHNEQFF.

The chain employs TRBV6-2 or TRBV6-3 and TRBJ2-3; D is possibly TRBD2 (5 bases). The CDR3 is made up of 16 amino acids. The V and J ends lost 5 bases and 2 bases respectively, with 17 bases between them. CDR1 is MNHEY and CDR2 is SVGEGT in the germline V gene. The CDR3 coding sequence is TGTGCCAGCAGTCGAGGAGCGGAGTGGGCCACAGATACGCAGTATTTT. Residues: CASSRGAEWATDTQYF.

The V call is TRBV4-2, the J call TRBJ1-6; D is perhaps TRBD1 (6 bases). The CDR3 spans 16 residues. Deletions cut 6 bases from V and 0 bases from J, with 12 bases between. Per the germline V gene, CDR1 is LGHNA and CDR2 is YNFKEQ. CDR3 loop: CASSIQGSSYNSPLHF. The CDR3 nucleotides read TGTGCCAGCAGTATTCAGGGGAGCTCCTATAATTCACCCCTCCACTTT.

This rearrangement joins TRBV30 to TRBJ1-4; no definite D call. This CDR3 is built from 13 residues. V was shortened by 4 bases and J by 6 bases, with 12 bases between the two germline ends. Germline V gene sequence: CDR1 GTSNPN, CDR2 SVGIG (reference sequence). Here the CDR3 reads CAWNNGGDEKLFF. CDR3 DNA: TGTGCCTGGAACAATGGAGGCGATGAAAAACTGTTTTTT.

This chain uses TRBV6-5 with TRBJ2-3; D call uncertain. The V gene lost 7 bases and the J gene lost 1 base, with 9 bases spanning the gap. Germline values: CDR1 MNHEY, CDR2 SVGAGI. The CDR3 covers 13 residues. DNA of the CDR3: TGTGCCAGCATTCCTCCCGGCACAGATACGCAGTATTTT. This translates into CASIPPGTDTQYF.

This clone was seen just once. V gene TRBV9 combines with J gene TRBJ1-6; D not resolved. Trimming shortened V by 0 bases and J by 6 bases, and 10 bases separated the two germline ends. The germline gives CDR1 SGDLS, CDR2 YYNGEE. This CDR3 spans 15 amino acids. CDR3 sequence: CASSVEGAGNSPLHF. The DNA for the CDR3 is TGTGCCAGCAGCGTAGAAGGTGCGGGTAATTCACCCCTCCACTTT.

The rearrangement uses TRBV5-1 and TRBJ2-1; D may be TRBD1 (5 bases). The CDR3 runs to 11 residues. Germline CDR1 reads SGHRS; CDR2 reads YFSETQ. The V gene lost 3 bases and the J gene lost 7 bases, with 5 bases spanning the gap. CDR3 DNA sequence: TGCGCCAGCAGCTCAGGGAATGAGCAGTTCTTC. Translating gives CASSSGNEQFF.

CDR3 residues: CAWSVSQETQYF. The CDR3 DNA reads as TGTGCCTGGAGTGTTTCTCAAGAGACCCAGTACTTC. This chain uses TRBV30 with TRBJ2-5; D gene uncertain. V lost 0 bases, J lost 2 bases, and 4 bases lay in between. The germline gives CDR1 GTSNPN, CDR2 SVGIG (reference sequence). This CDR3 is 12 amino acids long.

The chain couples TRBV6-2 or TRBV6-3 to TRBJ2-7; TRBD1 matches at 8 bases. Unmatched junction bases numbered 6, after V lost 5 bases and J lost 0 bases. The CDR3 is made up of 15 amino acids. Germline V gene data show CDR1 as MNHEY and CDR2 as SVGEGT. In nucleotides, the CDR3 is TGTGCCAGCAGTACTCCGGGACAGGCCTCCTACGAGCAGTACTTC. This translates into CASSTPGQASYEQYF.

This chain connects TRBV19 to TRBJ2-7, with 10 bases identical to TRBD1. Losses at the gene ends were 5 bases for V and 8 bases for J; bases not matched to a gene: 12. The CDR3 is made up of 15 amino acids. Germline V gene data show CDR1 as LNHDA and CDR2 as SQIVND (reference sequence). The CDR3 loop reads CASSLTRTGGLQQYF. The CDR3, as DNA: TGTGCCAGTAGTTTAACGAGGACAGGGGGTTTACAGCAGTACTTC.

This chain joins TRBV9 and TRBJ1-2; D call uncertain. The CDR3 is 15 residues long. Germline CDR1 SGDLS, CDR2 YYNGEE. V lost 0 bases and J lost 3, with 12 bases in between. CDR3: CASSVAHRVDYGYTF. CDR3 nucleotides: TGTGCCAGCAGCGTAGCTCACCGGGTGGACTATGGCTACACCTTC.

The V and J genes are TRBV18 and TRBJ1-5; D not resolved. Germline assignment: CDR1 KGHSH and CDR2 LQKENI. Trimming removed 2 bases from V and 10 bases from J, with 12 bases in between. The CDR3 spans 13 residues. CDR3 loop: CASSPTLLPPQHF. The CDR3, as DNA: TGTGCCAGCTCACCAACTCTGTTACCTCCCCAGCATTTT.

This clone was detected a few times. This rearrangement joins TRBV11-2 to TRBJ1-1; D uncertain. The germline V gene has CDR1 SGHAT and CDR2 FQNNGV. Deletions cut 8 bases from V and 5 bases from J, with 15 bases between. The CDR3 extends over 13 amino acids. The CDR3 sequence is CASGNPRGTEAFF. The CDR3 region has the DNA TGTGCCAGCGGTAACCCCCGGGGTACTGAAGCTTTCTTT.

This chain connects TRBV11-2 to TRBJ2-4; perhaps TRBD1 as D (6 bases). Per germline, CDR1 SGHAT and CDR2 FQNNGV. This CDR3 spans 16 amino acids. Trimming took off 5 bases at V and 1 base at J, with 15 bases between the two ends. In nucleotides, the CDR3 is TGTGCCAGCAGCCCTACAGGGCCAGGGGCCAAAAACATTCAGTACTTC. This codes for CASSPTGPGAKNIQYF.

This chain links TRBV19 with TRBJ1-3; possible D gene TRBD1, 5 bases. This CDR3 comprises 15 residues. Trimming shortened V by 8 bases and J by 3 bases, and 17 bases separated the two germline ends. CDR1 and CDR2 from the germline V gene are LNHDA and SQIVND (reference sequence). CDR3 bases: TGTGCCAGTGGGAGCAGGGACTTTTATGGAAACACCATATATTTT. Translating gives CASGSRDFYGNTIYF.

This clone was counted a single time. V and J are TRBV18 and TRBJ1-1; D is undetermined. Deletions cut 8 bases from V and 1 base from J, with 11 bases between. CDR1 and CDR2 from the germline V gene are KGHSH and LQKENI. This CDR3 is 13 amino acids long. The CDR3, as DNA: TGTGCCAGCCACCAGGTGGCGAACACTGAAGCTTTCTTT. This encodes CASHQVANTEAFF.

This clone came up once. The chain joins TRBV7-3 to TRBJ2-7; D might be TRBD2 (5 bases). V lost 0 bases and J 7 bases, leaving 16 bases between the germline ends. The CDR3 runs 15 residues. Per the germline V gene, CDR1 is SGHTA and CDR2 is FQGTGA. The CDR3 here is CASSLTLDGMKEQYF. The CDR3 DNA reads as TGTGCCAGCAGCTTAACGTTAGACGGGATGAAGGAGCAGTACTTC.

The CDR3 DNA follows: TGTGCCAGCAGCCCCAATGAGGAGACCCAGTACTTC. Residues: CASSPNEETQYF. V usage is TRBV14 and J usage is TRBJ2-5; D is ambiguous. V was cut by 4 bases and J by 5 bases, with 8 bases left in between. CDR3 length equals 12 residues. Germline assignment: CDR1 SGHDN and CDR2 FVKESK.

The table lists this clone with a count of one. The CDR3 coding sequence is TGTGCCAGCAGATACGGGGTTAGGACTGAAGCTTTCTTT. Its protein is CASRYGVRTEAFF. J is TRBJ1-1 and V is TRBV3-1 (or the pseudogene TRBV3-2); D not certain. CDR1 and CDR2 from the germline V gene are LGHDT and YNNKEL (reference sequence). This CDR3 region has 13 residues. The V end was cut by 6 bases, the J end by 5 bases, with 13 bases between.

The chain uses TRBV5-1 and TRBJ2-7; TRBD2 aligns across 9 bases. The CDR3 contains 15 residues. With V trimmed by 0 bases and J by 3 bases, 4 bases remained unmatched. Germline V gene lookup returns CDR1 SGHRS and CDR2 YFSETQ. This chain's CDR3 is CASSLVERGVYEQYF. Here the CDR3 DNA reads TGCGCCAGCAGCTTGGTCGAGCGGGGGGTCTACGAGCAGTACTTC.

The rearrangement joins TRBV18 to TRBJ1-3; TRBD1 aligns across 8 bases. V lost 1 base to trimming and J lost 4 bases; unmatched junction nucleotides: 15. The CDR3 is 19 amino acids. CDR1 and CDR2 (germline): KGHSH, LQKENI. CDR3 residues: CASSPLGRGRASDGNTIYF. For the CDR3, the DNA is TGTGCCAGCTCACCACTCGGCAGGGGGCGAGCGTCGGACGGAAACACCATATATTTT.